The TCR beta chain described here comes from a study of T cell responses to AZD1222 COVID-19 vaccine. This clone was counted once. Antigen: not known. Assay used: immunoSEQ multiplex PCR; TCRdb lists only in-frame clones, some missing. Among some 200,000 clones listed, 90% to 95% were seen once. The CDR3 has 13 amino acids. After removal of 5 bases from V and 6 bases from J, the junction contained 3 bases not matched to a gene. The V gene's germline CDR1 is SGHTA and CDR2 FQGNSA. Overall study findings and caveats: Close to half of all spike-specific TCRs reportedly target regions of the variants that are unmutated. CD4 TCRs covered the whole spike, strongest at regions 160-218 and 743-854. Baseline seropositives among AZD1222 recipients totaled only five to seven.

The sample here was peripheral blood, taken 28 days after the second dose of the MenACWY control vaccine. This sequence originates from an adult who received the MenACWY meningococcal vaccine as a control. This rearrangement joins TRBV7-2 to TRBJ1-5; TRBD1 matches 8 bases. CDR3 DNA: TGTGCCAGCAGCGTAGACAGGGGTCAGCCCCAGCATTTT. This codes for CASSVDRGQPQHF. The full variable domain, with the rest looked up from reference TRBV7-2 and TRBJ1-5, is GAGVSQSPSNKVTEKGKDVELRCDPISGHTALYWYRQSLGQGLEFLIYFQGNSAPDKSGLPSDRFSAERTGGSVSTLTIQRTQQEDSAVYLCASSVDRGQPQHFGDGTRLSIL.